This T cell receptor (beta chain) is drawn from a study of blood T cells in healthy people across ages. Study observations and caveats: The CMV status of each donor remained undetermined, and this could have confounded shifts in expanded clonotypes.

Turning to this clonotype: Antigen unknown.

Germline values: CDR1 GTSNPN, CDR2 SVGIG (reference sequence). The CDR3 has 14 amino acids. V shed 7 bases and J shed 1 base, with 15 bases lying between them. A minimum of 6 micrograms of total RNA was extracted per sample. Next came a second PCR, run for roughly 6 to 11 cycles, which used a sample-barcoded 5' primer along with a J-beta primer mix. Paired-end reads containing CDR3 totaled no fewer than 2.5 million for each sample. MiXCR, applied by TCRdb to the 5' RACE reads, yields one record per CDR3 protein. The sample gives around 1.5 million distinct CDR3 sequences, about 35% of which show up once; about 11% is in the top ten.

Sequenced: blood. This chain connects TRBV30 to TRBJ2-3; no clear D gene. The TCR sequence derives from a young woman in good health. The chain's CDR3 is CALERGPRTDTQYF. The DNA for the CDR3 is TGTGCCTTGGAGCGAGGACCGCGCACAGATACGCAGTATTTT.